The rows below give T cell receptor beta chains drawn from one sample of a study of long-term antiretroviral therapy in people with HIV. Profiled with immunoSEQ multiplex PCR; TCRdb holds only in-frame clones, not every one. The sample consists of 25,000 to 30,000 clones, 84% of them appearing once. Sample: unsorted PBMCs, taken 0.4 years after starting antiretroviral therapy. These receptors were obtained from a man aged 18 to 30 with HIV. CDR3s include the opening cysteine and the closing phenylalanine or tryptophan. A D gene is named only where the DNA matches it firmly. Size is stated for part of the rows, as once, few or many counts, or as a class when the clone is expanded.

abundance,d_gene,v_gene,j_gene,CDR3nt,CDR3aa
.,TRBD1,TRBV7-9,TRBJ2-5,TGTGCCAGCAGCTCGCCCGGACAGGGGCAAGAGACCCAGTACTTC,CASSSPGQGQETQYF
.,.,TRBV7-6,TRBJ1-1,TGTGCCAGCAGCTTAGTCCTTGGACCGGGGAACACTGAAGCTTTCTTT,CASSLVLGPGNTEAFF
.,.,TRBV6-5,TRBJ2-7,TGTGCCAGCAGTTACCTGGAGGACTACGAGCAGTACTTC,CASSYLEDYEQYF
.,.,TRBV7-2,TRBJ1-5,TGTGCCAGCAGCTTAGGAGATGGCAATCAGCCCCAGCATTTT,CASSLGDGNQPQHF
.,.,TRBV12-5,TRBJ1-2,TGTGCTAGTGGTTTGGTACTAAGGGGGGCCCAAAACTATGGCTACACCTTC,CASGLVLRGAQNYGYTF
.,.,TRBV18,TRBJ2-7,TGTGCCAGCTCACCTGCTGGGGGCGAGCAGTACTTC,CASSPAGGEQYF
.,TRBD1,TRBV18,TRBJ2-7,TGTGCCAGCTCACCACTAAGGGGACAGGGCGAGCAGTACTTC,CASSPLRGQGEQYF
.,TRBD2,TRBV15,TRBJ2-3,TGTGCCACCAGCAGCCGGGGTGGTGGGGGGGTCACAGATACGCAGTATTTT,CATSSRGGGGVTDTQYF
.,.,TRBV5-1,TRBJ2-1,TGCGCCAGCAGCTTGAGCGGTGAGCAGTTCTTC,CASSLSGEQFF
few,.,TRBV4-1,TRBJ1-2,TGCGCCAGCAGCCAAGATCCAGCTTCCTATGGCTACACCTTC,CASSQDPASYGYTF
.,.,TRBV18,TRBJ2-1,TGTGCCAGCTCAGTGGGACTTGTCTACGGTGAGCAGTTCTTC,CASSVGLVYGEQFF
.,.,TRBV11-2,TRBJ2-5,TGTGCCAGCAGTCGCGTCCCGCTAATTAGAATGGGGACCCAGTACTTC,CASSRVPLIRMGTQYF
.,.,TRBV6-5,TRBJ2-7,TGTGCCAGCAGTTACTCCGGGAGAGCCTACGAGCAGTACTTC,CASSYSGRAYEQYF
.,.,TRBV15,TRBJ1-1,TGTGCCACCAGCGAAGAAAGGGGGTACACTGAAGCTTTCTTT,CATSEERGYTEAFF
.,TRBD2,TRBV13,TRBJ2-5,TGTGCCAGCAGCTTGCGGACTAGCCTTGAGGAGACCCAGTACTTC,CASSLRTSLEETQYF
few,TRBD1,TRBV27,TRBJ1-5,TGTGCCAGCAAGTCTGGGACAGGCTATAGCAATCAGCCCCAGCATTTT,CASKSGTGYSNQPQHF
.,TRBD2,TRBV19,TRBJ2-1,TGTGCCAGTAGTATACTCGAACTAGCGGGTGAGCAGTTCTTC,CASSILELAGEQFF
once,.,TRBV5-4,TRBJ1-1,TGTGCCAGCAGCTTGGGCCGGATGCAAAACACTGAAGCTTTCTTT,CASSLGRMQNTEAFF
.,.,TRBV29-1,TRBJ2-3,TGCAGCACAACAGATACGCAGTATTTT,CSTTDTQYF
.,TRBD2,TRBV28,TRBJ2-5,TGTGCCAGCAGTTTAAGAGAGACTAGCGGGAGGAAGACCCAGTACTTC,CASSLRETSGRKTQYF
once,TRBD1,TRBV28,TRBJ2-7,TGTGCCAGCAGCCCCTACCCCACAGGGGTCCCCTCCTACGAGCAGTACTTC,CASSPYPTGVPSYEQYF
.,.,TRBV7-9,TRBJ1-4,TGTGCCAGCAGCTCCCACACGTCCCTACCCCGGGAAAAACTGTTTTTT,CASSSHTSLPREKLFF
.,.,TRBV18,TRBJ1-1,TGTGCCAGCTCACCACCGCGGGGGCAGGGCACTGAAGCTTTCTTT,CASSPPRGQGTEAFF
.,.,TRBV19,TRBJ1-2,TGTGCCAGTAGTATGAACCCCCGGGGGTCTTATGGCTACACCTTC,CASSMNPRGSYGYTF
.,TRBD1,TRBV23-1,TRBJ2-1,TGCGCCAGCGAGATTGGACAGGGGGCCAATGAGCAGTTCTTC,CASEIGQGANEQFF
.,.,TRBV12-5,TRBJ2-3,TGTGCTAGTGGTTCGGGGATGGATACGCAGTATTTT,CASGSGMDTQYF
.,.,TRBV13,TRBJ1-2,TGTGCCAGCCTTTTGTCCGGGGCGGCTAACTATGGCTACACCTTC,CASLLSGAANYGYTF
.,.,TRBV27,TRBJ2-7,TGTGCCAGCAGTTCGTCGGGGAGGGAGCAGTACTTC,CASSSSGREQYF
.,.,TRBV4-1,TRBJ1-2,TGCGCCAGCAGCCAAGGTCCCAGGGGAAACTATGGCTACACCTTC,CASSQGPRGNYGYTF
.,TRBD2,TRBV6-5,TRBJ2-1,TGTGCCAGCACTCTAGCGGGGTACAATGAGCAGTTCTTC,CASTLAGYNEQFF
.,.,TRBV5-6,TRBJ2-7,TGTGCCAGCACCCTTCCCTCACAGGGACCTGGGTACGAGCAGTACTTC,CASTLPSQGPGYEQYF
.,TRBD2,TRBV9,TRBJ2-7,TGTGCCAGCAGCGTAAACCCTAGCGGGGGAACCTACGAGCAGTACTTC,CASSVNPSGGTYEQYF
.,.,TRBV19,TRBJ1-1,TGTGCCAGCTCGGTGGGGGCGAACACTGAAGCTTTCTTT,CASSVGANTEAFF
once,.,TRBV6-6,TRBJ2-7,TGTGCCAGCAGTGACAGCGACTACGAGCAGTACTTC,CASSDSDYEQYF
.,TRBD1,TRBV6-4,TRBJ1-2,TGTGCCAGCAGTGACTCGGGGGACAGGGGCATCTTCACCTTC,CASSDSGDRGIFTF
.,TRBD1,TRBV19,TRBJ1-5,TGTGCCAGCGCCTACGACGGACAGGGGATCAATCAGCCCCAGCATTTT,CASAYDGQGINQPQHF
.,.,TRBV19,TRBJ1-5,TGTGCCAGTAGTATAGTGGGGGGTGGGCGCAATCAGCCCCAGCATTTT,CASSIVGGGRNQPQHF
.,TRBD1,TRBV7-6,TRBJ1-4,TGTGCCAGCAGCTTCAACGACCAGGGGGCGCGGGAAAAACTGTTTTTT,CASSFNDQGAREKLFF
.,.,TRBV2,TRBJ2-3,TGTGCCAGTTCTGGGGTTACGCAGTATTTT,CASSGVTQYF
.,.,TRBV29-1,TRBJ1-1,TGCAGCGTCCCTAACCCACCTCAAGCTTTCTTT,CSVPNPPQAFF